Sequencing of this TCR beta chain was carried out in a study of blood T cells in healthy people across ages. This clonotype has more than one count but fewer than ten. The CDR3 consists of 14 residues. CDR1 is MDHEN and CDR2 is SYDVKM in the germline V gene. The V segment lost 1 base and the J segment 11 bases; nucleotides outside the gene matches: 10. Primed by a sample-barcoded 5' primer and a J-beta primer mix, a second PCR proceeded for 7 to 11 cycles. The template-switch adaptor, which had 12 random nucleotides, put a tag on each cDNA molecule. TCRdb reanalysed the 5' RACE reads using MiXCR and keeps one entry per CDR3 protein. Here the sample spans about 1,500,000 distinct CDR3 sequences, 28% being singletons.

This receptor was obtained from a woman aged 30 to 39 in good health. This chain connects TRBV28 to TRBJ1-1; 7 bases fit TRBD1. The sequencing sample was made of blood. The CDR3 here is CASSLYEQGRGAFF. CDR3 in DNA: TGTGCCAGCAGTTTATATGAACAGGGGAGAGGCGCTTTCTTT.